This record covers a single TCR beta chain. Its antigen is not identified. The junction does not match germline at one end; this may be a read error. Preparation of the TCRbeta library involved a method that used unique molecular identifiers. TCRdb re-analysed the PCR reads in MiXCR, keeping a single row per CDR3 protein. The table shows around 960,000 distinct CDR3 sequences, with 25% to 30% occurring only once. This CDR3 has 12 amino acids. The data are from a study of T-cell reconstitution after alpha-beta-depleted transplantation in children. Study-level findings and limits: Among T cells one year after transplant, newly produced cells accounted for most counts and diversity. Two months or so post-transplant, alpha-beta T cells reportedly derived from several hundred expanded graft clones. There were some patients whose high TCRbeta diversity at day 60 came from surviving recipient T cells and thymic progenitors.

The starting material was PBMCs, mostly from graft donor cells, obtained 360 days after TCRalphabeta/CD19-depleted stem cell transplant. This clonotype was obtained from a boy under three years old who had a stem cell transplant for SCID, so the T cells may come from the graft donor. The gene calls are TRBV12-3 or TRBV12-4 and TRBJ2-5, with D perhaps matching TRBD1 (6 bases). The CDR3 sequence is CASSHRDTGPDF. The CDR3 DNA sequence: TGTGCCAGCAGTCACCGGGACACCGGGCCGGACTTC.